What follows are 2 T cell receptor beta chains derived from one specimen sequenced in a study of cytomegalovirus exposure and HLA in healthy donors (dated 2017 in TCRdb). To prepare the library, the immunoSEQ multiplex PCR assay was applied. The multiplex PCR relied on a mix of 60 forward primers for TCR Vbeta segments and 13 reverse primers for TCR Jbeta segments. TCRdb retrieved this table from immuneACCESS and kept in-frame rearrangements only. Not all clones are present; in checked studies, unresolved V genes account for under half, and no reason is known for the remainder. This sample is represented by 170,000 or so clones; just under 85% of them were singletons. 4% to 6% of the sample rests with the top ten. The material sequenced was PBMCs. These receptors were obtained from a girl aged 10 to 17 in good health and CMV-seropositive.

CDR3 bases: TGTGCCAGCAGAGCGGGAGGGGAAGATGAGCAGTTCTTC. Translating it yields CASRAGGEDEQFF. The genes are TRBV7-3 and TRBJ2-1, with 10 bases fitting TRBD2. Losses at the gene ends were 6 bases for V and 8 bases for J; bases not matched to a gene: 4. Per the germline V gene, CDR1 is SGHTA and CDR2 is FQGTGA. The length of the CDR3 is 13 residues.

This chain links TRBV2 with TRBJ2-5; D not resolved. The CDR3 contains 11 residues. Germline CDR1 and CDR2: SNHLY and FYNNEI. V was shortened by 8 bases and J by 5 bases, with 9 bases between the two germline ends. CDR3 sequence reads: CASGVTETQYF. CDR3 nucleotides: TGTGCCAGCGGAGTAACGGAGACCCAGTACTTC.